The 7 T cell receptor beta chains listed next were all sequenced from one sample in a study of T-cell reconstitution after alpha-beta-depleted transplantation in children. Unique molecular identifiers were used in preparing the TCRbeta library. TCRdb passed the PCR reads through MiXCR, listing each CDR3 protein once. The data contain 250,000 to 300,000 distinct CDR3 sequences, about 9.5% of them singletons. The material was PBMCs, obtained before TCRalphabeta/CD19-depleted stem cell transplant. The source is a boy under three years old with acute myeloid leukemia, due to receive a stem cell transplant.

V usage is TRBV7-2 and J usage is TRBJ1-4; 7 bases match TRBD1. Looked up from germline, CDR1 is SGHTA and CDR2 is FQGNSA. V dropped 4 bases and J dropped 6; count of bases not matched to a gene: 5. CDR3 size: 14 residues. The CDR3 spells CASSWTGWDEKLFF. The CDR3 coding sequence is TGTGCCAGCAGCTGGACAGGTTGGGATGAAAAACTGTTTTTT.

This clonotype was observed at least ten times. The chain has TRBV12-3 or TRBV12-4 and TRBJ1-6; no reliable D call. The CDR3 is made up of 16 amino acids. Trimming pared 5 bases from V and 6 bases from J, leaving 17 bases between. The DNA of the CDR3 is TGTGCCAGCAGTCCAACCCCGGGCCTACCTAATTCACCCCTCCACTTT. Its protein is CASSPTPGLPNSPLHF.

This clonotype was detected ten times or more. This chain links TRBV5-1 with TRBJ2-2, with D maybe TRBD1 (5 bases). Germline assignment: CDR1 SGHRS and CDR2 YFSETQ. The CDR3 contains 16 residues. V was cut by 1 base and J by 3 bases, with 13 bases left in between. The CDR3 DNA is TGCGCCAGCAGCTTGTTCGGTGTCAGGGACACCGGGGAGCTGTTTTTT. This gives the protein CASSLFGVRDTGELFF.

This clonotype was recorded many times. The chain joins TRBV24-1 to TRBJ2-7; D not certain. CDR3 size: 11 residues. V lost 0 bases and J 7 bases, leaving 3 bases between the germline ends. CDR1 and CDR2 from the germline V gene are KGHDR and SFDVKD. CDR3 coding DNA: TGTGCCACCAGTGATTTGCGGGAGCAGTACTTC. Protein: CATSDLREQYF.

This CDR3 is CASSLTSQPGANVLTF. The DNA of the CDR3 is TGCGCCAGCAGCTTGACCAGCCAACCTGGGGCCAACGTCCTGACTTTC. The V gene is TRBV5-1, the J gene TRBJ2-6; D unclear. The germline V gene has CDR1 SGHRS and CDR2 YFSETQ. CDR3 length equals 16 residues. Trimming removed 1 base at V and 2 bases at J, with 10 bases between.

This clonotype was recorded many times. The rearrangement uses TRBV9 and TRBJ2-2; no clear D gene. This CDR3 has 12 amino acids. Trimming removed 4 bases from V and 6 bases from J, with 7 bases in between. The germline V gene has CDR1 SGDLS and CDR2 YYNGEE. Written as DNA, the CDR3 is TGTGCCAGCAGCAGGGTTTCCGGGGAGCTGTTTTTT. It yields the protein CASSRVSGELFF.

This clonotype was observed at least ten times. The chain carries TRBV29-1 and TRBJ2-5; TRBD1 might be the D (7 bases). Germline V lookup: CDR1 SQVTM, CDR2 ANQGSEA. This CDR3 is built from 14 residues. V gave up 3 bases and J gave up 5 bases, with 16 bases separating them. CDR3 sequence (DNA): TGCAGCGTTGACGGCGGAGGGGGCCAGGAGACCCAGTACTTC. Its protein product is CSVDGGGGQETQYF.